One and the same sample provided the 4 T cell receptor beta chains below, sequenced in a study of T cell therapy after organ transplantation (dated by TCRdb to 2018 to 2020). These receptors are not linked to any known antigen. The protocol used for the library was the immunoSEQ multiplex PCR assay. TCRdb limited this immuneACCESS table to in-frame rearrangements with V and J called. A share of clones is missing; checked studies link under half to unresolved V genes, and the rest is unexplained. Across this sample there are roughly 3,200 clones, with about 81% seen only once. About two fifths of the sample rests with the top ten. The meaning of the sample's time point label: 4-8 weeks after completion of therapy. Sequenced material: CD8+ T cells from blood, taken after autologous CMV-specific T cell therapy. The source is a human patient who had received a solid organ transplant and had CMV disease. Some T cells may have been brought in with the graft after a transplant.

The V call is TRBV4-2, the J call TRBJ2-2; D not resolved. This CDR3 contains 16 residues. Germline CDR1 LGHNA, CDR2 YNFKEQ. V gave up 5 bases and J gave up 0 bases, with 13 bases separating them. CDR3 residues: CASSGRTATNTGELFF. CDR3 in DNA: TGTGCCAGCAGCGGTCGGACCGCTACGAACACCGGGGAGCTGTTTTTT.

The chain carries TRBV27 and TRBJ2-7, with D unclear. V lost 5 bases and J lost 4, with 12 bases in between. Germline CDR1 MNHEY, CDR2 SMNVEV (reference sequence). The CDR3 extends over 13 amino acids. The CDR3 here is CASSLGRRYEQYF. The CDR3 region has the DNA TGTGCCAGCAGTCTAGGGCGCCGGTACGAGCAGTACTTC.

V gene TRBV18 combines with J gene TRBJ2-3; 11 bases agree with TRBD1. The germline CDR1 and CDR2 sequences are KGHSH and LQKENI. Losses at the gene ends were 3 bases for V and 4 bases for J; bases not matched to a gene: 0. This CDR3 has 14 amino acids. The CDR3 loop reads CASSPGQGADTQYF. For the CDR3, the DNA is TGTGCCAGCTCACCGGGACAGGGGGCAGATACGCAGTATTTT.

The chain uses TRBV5-1 and TRBJ1-1, with D tentatively TRBD1 (5 bases). The germline CDR1 and CDR2 sequences are SGHRS and YFSETQ. The length of the CDR3 is 16 residues. V dropped 3 bases and J dropped 2 bases, with 17 bases sitting between them. The CDR3 coding sequence is TGCGCCAGCAGCTCGGACAAGGTCAGGCTAAACACTGAAGCTTTCTTT. Residues: CASSSDKVRLNTEAFF.